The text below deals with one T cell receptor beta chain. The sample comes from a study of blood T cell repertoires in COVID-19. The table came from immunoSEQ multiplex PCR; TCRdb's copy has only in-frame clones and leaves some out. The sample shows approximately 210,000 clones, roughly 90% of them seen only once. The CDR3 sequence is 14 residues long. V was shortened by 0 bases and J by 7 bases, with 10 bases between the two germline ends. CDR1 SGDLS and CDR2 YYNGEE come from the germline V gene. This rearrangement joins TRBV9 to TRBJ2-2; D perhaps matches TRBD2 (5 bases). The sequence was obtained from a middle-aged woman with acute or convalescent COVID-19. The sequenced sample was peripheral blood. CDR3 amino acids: CASSVGPAGGELFF. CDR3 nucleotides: TGTGCCAGCAGCGTAGGACCGGCGGGCGGGGAGCTGTTTTTT.